Sequencing of this T cell receptor beta chain was carried out in a study of HIV-infected patients and healthy controls. TCRdb itself ran the 5' RACE reads through MiXCR, one entry per CDR3 protein. The data hold around 67,000 distinct CDR3 sequences, with roughly 16% observed a single time. This CDR3 comprises 15 residues. Germline trimming cut 6 bases from V and 8 bases from J; bases unmatched to any gene: 13. The receptor comes from a human donor in good health. Sequencing used CD4+ T cells from blood. The rearrangement joins TRBV12-3 or TRBV12-4 to TRBJ1-2; 9 bases map to TRBD1. CDR3 loop: CASSYTETGGKGYTF. CDR3 in DNA: TGTGCCAGCAGCTATACAGAGACAGGGGGAAAAGGCTACACCTTC.